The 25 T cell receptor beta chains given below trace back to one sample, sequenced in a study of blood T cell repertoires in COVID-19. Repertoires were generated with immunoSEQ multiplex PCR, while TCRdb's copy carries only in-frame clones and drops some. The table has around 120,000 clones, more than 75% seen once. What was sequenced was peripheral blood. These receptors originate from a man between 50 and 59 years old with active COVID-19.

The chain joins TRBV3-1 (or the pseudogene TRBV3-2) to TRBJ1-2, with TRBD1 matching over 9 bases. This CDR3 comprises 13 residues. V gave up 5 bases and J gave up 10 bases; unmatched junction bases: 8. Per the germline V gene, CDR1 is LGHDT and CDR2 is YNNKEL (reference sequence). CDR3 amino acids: CASSTGGAGTYTF. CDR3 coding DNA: TGTGCCAGCAGCACAGGGGGCGCCGGAACCTACACCTTC.

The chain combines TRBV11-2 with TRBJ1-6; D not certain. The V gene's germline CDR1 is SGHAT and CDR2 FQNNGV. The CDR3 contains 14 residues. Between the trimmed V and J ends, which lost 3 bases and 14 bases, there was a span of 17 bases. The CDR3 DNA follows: TGTGCCAGCAGCTTGATGCAGGAATCCCGGACCCTCCACTTT. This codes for CASSLMQESRTLHF.

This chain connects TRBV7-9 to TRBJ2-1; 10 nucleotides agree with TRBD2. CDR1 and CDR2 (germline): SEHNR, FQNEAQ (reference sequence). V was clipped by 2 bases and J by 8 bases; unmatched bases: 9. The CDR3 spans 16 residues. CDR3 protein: CASSLSSSGRFDEQFF. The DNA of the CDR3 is TGTGCCAGCAGCTTATCCTCTAGCGGGAGATTCGATGAGCAGTTCTTC.

Written as DNA, the CDR3 is TGTGCCAGCAGCTACCAGGGGCCCCTTTCTAACTATGGCTACACCTTC. Amino acids: CASSYQGPLSNYGYTF. The genes are TRBV5-6 and TRBJ1-2, with D perhaps TRBD1 (6 bases). The germline gives CDR1 SGHDT, CDR2 YYEEEE. The V end was cut by 3 bases, the J end by 0 bases, with 15 bases between. This CDR3 is 16 amino acids long.

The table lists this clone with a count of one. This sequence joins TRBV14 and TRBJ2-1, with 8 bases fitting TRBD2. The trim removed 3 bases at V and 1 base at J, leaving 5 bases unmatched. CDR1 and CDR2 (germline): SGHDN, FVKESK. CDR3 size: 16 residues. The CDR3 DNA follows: TGTGCCAGCAGCCATGGACTAGCTCCGTCCTACAATGAGCAGTTCTTC. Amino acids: CASSHGLAPSYNEQFF.

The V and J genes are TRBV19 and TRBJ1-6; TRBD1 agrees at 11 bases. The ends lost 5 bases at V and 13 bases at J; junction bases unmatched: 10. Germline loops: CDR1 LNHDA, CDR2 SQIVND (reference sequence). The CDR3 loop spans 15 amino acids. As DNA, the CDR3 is TGTGCCAGTAGTCACTCGGGACAGGGGGTTTCGCCCCTCCACTTT. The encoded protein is CASSHSGQGVSPLHF.

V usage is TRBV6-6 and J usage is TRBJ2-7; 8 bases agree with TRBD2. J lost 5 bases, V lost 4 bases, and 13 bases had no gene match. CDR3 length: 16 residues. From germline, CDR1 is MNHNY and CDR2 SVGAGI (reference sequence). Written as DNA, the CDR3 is TGTGCCAGCAGTTGGCGGGGGGCGGCGGATGGGGACGAGCAGTACTTC. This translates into CASSWRGAADGDEQYF.

This CDR3 is CASSPVAGSPVTGELFF. The CDR3, as DNA: TGTGCCAGCAGTCCAGTCGCTGGGAGTCCGGTAACCGGGGAGCTGTTTTTT. The chain combines TRBV7-3 with TRBJ2-2; TRBD2 might be the D (5 bases). V was shortened by 6 bases and J by 5 bases, with 22 bases between the two germline ends. CDR3 size: 17 residues. Germline values: CDR1 SGHTA, CDR2 FQGTGA.

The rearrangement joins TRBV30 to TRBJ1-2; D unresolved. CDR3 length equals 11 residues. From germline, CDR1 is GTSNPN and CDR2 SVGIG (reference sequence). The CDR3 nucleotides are TGTGCGCTTAAGGAGGTCTATGGCTACACCTTC. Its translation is CALKEVYGYTF.

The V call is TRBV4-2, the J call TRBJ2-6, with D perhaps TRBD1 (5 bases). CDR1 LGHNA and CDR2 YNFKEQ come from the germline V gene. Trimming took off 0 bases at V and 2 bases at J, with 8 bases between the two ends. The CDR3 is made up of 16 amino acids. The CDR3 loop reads CASSQDVQAGANVLTF. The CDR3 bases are TGTGCCAGCAGCCAAGATGTACAGGCTGGGGCCAACGTCCTGACTTTC.

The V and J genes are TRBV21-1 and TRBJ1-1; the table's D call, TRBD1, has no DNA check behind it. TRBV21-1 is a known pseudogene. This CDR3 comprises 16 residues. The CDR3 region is CASGYDLRGLNTEAFF. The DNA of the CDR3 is TGTGCCAGCGGATATGATCTCAGGGGCCTGAACACTGAAGCTTTCTTT.

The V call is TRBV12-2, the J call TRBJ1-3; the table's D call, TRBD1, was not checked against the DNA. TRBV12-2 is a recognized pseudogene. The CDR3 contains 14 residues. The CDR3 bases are TGTGCAAGTCGCCCAGGGCCCTCTGGAAACACCATATATTTT. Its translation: CASRPGPSGNTIYF.

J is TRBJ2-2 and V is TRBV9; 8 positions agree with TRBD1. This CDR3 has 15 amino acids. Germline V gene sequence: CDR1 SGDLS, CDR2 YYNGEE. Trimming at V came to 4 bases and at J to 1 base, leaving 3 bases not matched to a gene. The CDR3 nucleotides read TGTGCCAGCAGCCCCGGACAGGGGAACACCGGGGAGCTGTTTTTT. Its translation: CASSPGQGNTGELFF.

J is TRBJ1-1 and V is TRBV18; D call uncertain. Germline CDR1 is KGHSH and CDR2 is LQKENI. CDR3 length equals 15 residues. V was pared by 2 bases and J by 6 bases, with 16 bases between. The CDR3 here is CASSPGRFPGPEAFF. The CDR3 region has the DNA TGTGCCAGCTCACCAGGAAGGTTCCCTGGGCCTGAAGCTTTCTTT.

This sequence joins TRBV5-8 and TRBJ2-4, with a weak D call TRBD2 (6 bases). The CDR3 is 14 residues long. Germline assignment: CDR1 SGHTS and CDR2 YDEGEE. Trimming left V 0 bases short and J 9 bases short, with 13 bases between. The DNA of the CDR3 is TGTGCCAGCAGCTTGGGCAGCCGGGGGAGCATTCAGTACTTC. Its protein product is CASSLGSRGSIQYF.

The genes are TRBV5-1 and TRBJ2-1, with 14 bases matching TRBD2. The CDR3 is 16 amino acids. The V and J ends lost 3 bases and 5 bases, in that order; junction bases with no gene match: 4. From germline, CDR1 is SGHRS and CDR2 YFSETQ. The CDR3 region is CASSWGLAGADNEQFF. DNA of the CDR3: TGCGCCAGCAGCTGGGGACTAGCGGGAGCCGACAATGAGCAGTTCTTC.

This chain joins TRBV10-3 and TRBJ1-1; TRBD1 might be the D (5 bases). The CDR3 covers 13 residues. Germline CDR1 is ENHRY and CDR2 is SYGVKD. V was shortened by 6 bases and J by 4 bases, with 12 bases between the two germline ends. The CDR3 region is CAISPAGGTEAFF. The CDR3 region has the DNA TGTGCCATCAGCCCAGCGGGGGGCACTGAAGCTTTCTTT.

DNA for the CDR3: TGTGCCAGTAGTATTCCCGGGAAGGGCGTAGACAATGAGCAGTTCTTC. This gives the protein CASSIPGKGVDNEQFF. The genes are TRBV19 and TRBJ2-1, with D tentatively TRBD2 (5 bases). The CDR3 runs 16 residues. V lost 3 bases, J lost 5 bases, and 17 bases lay in between. Per the germline V gene, CDR1 is LNHDA and CDR2 is SQIVND (reference sequence).

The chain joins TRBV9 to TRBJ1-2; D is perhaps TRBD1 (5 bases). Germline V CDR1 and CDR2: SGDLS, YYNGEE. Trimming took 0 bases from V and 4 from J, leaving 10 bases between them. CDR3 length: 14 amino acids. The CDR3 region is CASSVGGGSYGYTF. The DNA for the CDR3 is TGTGCCAGCAGCGTAGGGGGCGGAAGCTATGGCTACACCTTC.

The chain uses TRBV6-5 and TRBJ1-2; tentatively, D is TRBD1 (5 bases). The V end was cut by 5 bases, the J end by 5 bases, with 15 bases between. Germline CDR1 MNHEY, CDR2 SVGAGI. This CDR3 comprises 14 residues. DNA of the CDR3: TGTGCCAGCAGTACCCGCCGGGGGGGTTATGGCTACACCTTC. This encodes CASSTRRGGYGYTF.

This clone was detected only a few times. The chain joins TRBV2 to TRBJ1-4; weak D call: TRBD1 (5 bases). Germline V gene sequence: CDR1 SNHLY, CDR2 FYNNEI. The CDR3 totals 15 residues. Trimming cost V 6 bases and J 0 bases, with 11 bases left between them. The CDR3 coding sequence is TGTGCCAGCAGCCTGACAGTCACAACTAATGAAAAACTGTTTTTT. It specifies CASSLTVTTNEKLFF. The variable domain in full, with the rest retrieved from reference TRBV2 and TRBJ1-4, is EPEVTQTPSHQVTQMGQEVILRCVPISNHLYFYWYRQILGQKVEFLVSFYNNEISEKSEIFDDQFSVERPDGSNFTLKIRSTKLEDSAMYFCASSLTVTTNEKLFFGSGTQLSVL.

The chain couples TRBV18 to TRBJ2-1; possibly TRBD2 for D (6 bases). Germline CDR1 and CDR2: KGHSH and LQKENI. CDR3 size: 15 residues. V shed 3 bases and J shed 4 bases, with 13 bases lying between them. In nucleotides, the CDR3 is TGTGCCAGCTCACCCCCTGGGCTAGCGTACAATGAGCAGTTCTTC. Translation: CASSPPGLAYNEQFF.

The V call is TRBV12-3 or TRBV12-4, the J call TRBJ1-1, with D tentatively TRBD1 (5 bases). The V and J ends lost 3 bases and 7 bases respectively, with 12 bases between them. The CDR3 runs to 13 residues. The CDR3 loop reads CASSFSSGDEAFF. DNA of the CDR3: TGTGCCAGCAGTTTCTCTTCGGGGGATGAAGCTTTCTTT.

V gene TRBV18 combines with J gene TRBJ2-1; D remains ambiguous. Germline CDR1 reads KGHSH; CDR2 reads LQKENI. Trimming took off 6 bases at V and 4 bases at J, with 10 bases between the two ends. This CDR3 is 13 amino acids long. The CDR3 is CASSQQTYNEQFF. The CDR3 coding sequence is TGTGCCAGCTCGCAGCAGACTTACAATGAGCAGTTCTTC.

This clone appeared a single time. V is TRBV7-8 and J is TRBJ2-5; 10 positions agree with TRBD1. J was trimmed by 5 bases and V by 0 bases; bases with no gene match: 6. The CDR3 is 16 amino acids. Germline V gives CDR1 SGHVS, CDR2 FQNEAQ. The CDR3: CASSLARDRGRETQYF. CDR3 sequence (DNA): TGTGCCAGCAGCTTAGCGCGTGACAGGGGGCGGGAGACCCAGTACTTC.